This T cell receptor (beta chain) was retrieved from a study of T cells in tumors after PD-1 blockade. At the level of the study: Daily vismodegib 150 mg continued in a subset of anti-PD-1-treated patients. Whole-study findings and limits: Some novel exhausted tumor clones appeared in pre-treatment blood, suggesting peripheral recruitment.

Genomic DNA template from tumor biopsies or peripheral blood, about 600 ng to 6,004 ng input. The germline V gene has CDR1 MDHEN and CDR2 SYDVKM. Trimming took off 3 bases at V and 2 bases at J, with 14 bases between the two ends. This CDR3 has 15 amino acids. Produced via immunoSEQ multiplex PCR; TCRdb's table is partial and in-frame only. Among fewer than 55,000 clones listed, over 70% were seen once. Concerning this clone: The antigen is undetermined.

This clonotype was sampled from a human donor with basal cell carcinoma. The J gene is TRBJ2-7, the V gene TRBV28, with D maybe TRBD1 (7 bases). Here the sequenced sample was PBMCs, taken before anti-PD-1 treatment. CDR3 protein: CASSLRAGGTYEQYF. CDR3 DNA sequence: TGTGCCAGCAGTTTGAGGGCAGGGGGGACCTACGAGCAGTACTTC.